This TCR beta chain was documented in a study of blood T cell repertoires in COVID-19. In the source study's methods: Scientists estimated how many nucleated cells there were by amplifying reference gene primers. The protocol was immunoSEQ multiplex PCR, while the TCRdb copy is restricted to in-frame clones and leaves out a portion. V and J calls plus clone size are reproduced from that table; the DNA served to infer D and trimming. Found here are approximately 100,000 clones, roughly four fifths of them singletons; the top ten hold approximately 22%. Per germline, CDR1 MDHEN and CDR2 SYDVKM. This CDR3 has 14 amino acids. The junction had 7 bases not matched to a gene; V was cut back by 10 bases and J by 4 bases.

The TCR sequence derives from a man between 65 and 85 years old with active or convalescent COVID-19. The sequencing input was peripheral blood. The gene calls are TRBV28 and TRBJ2-5; 12 bases line up with TRBD2. The CDR3 loop reads CATLLAGGLETQYF. DNA of the CDR3: TGTGCCACCTTACTAGCGGGAGGTTTAGAGACCCAGTACTTC.